These 12 T cell receptor beta chains were all obtained from the same sample, sequenced in a study of cytomegalovirus exposure and HLA in healthy donors. PCR employed 60 Vbeta and 13 Jbeta primers. Using immunoSEQ multiplex PCR, the repertoire was profiled, and TCRdb retains in-frame clones only, with some absent. The sample carries fewer than 200,000 clones, about three quarters recorded once. The source material was PBMCs. These receptors came from a girl aged 5 to 17 in good health and CMV-seronegative.

The chain uses TRBV9 and TRBJ1-3; 9 bases fit TRBD1. Trimming at V came to 0 bases and at J to 4 bases, leaving 8 bases not matched to a gene. The CDR3 sequence is 17 residues long. The germline gives CDR1 SGDLS, CDR2 YYNGEE. The CDR3 spells CASSVDGGTGSGNTIYF. DNA for the CDR3: TGTGCCAGCAGCGTAGACGGCGGGACAGGGTCCGGAAACACCATATATTTT.

This clone was seen only a few times. The V gene is TRBV5-1, the J gene TRBJ2-2; 13 nucleotides match TRBD2. The germline gives CDR1 SGHRS, CDR2 YFSETQ. V was pared by 4 bases and J by 7 bases, with 7 bases of the junction left unmatched. The CDR3 extends over 16 amino acids. The CDR3 here is CASSPRLAGGHGELFF. The CDR3 coding sequence is TGCGCCAGCAGCCCCCGACTAGCGGGGGGCCACGGGGAGCTGTTTTTT.

This rearrangement joins TRBV4-2 to TRBJ1-2; the match to TRBD1 covers 7 bases. V shed 0 bases and J 7 bases; nucleotides not matched to a gene: 8. The CDR3 is made up of 15 amino acids. Looked up from germline, CDR1 is LGHNA and CDR2 is YNFKEQ. CDR3 coding DNA: TGTGCCAGCAGCCAAGATAAGGGGGCGATTTCTGGCTACACCTTC. It is translated as CASSQDKGAISGYTF.

The J gene is TRBJ1-4, the V gene TRBV6-1, with a tentative D call TRBD1 (6 bases). The germline V gene encodes CDR1 MNHNS and CDR2 SASEGT. Trimming pared 1 base from V and 4 bases from J, leaving 13 bases between. The CDR3 consists of 16 residues. The CDR3 nucleotides read TGTGCCAGCAGTGAAGGTTTCAGGGGCGTTAATGAAAAACTGTTTTTT. Protein: CASSEGFRGVNEKLFF.

The chain combines TRBV27 with TRBJ2-7, with a tentative D call TRBD1 (5 bases). Germline V gene data show CDR1 as MNHEY and CDR2 as SMNVEV (reference sequence). V was clipped by 5 bases and J by 5 bases, with 10 bases between them. The CDR3 covers 12 residues. As DNA, the CDR3 is TGTGCCAGCAGTAAGGGGCTAGACGAGCAGTACTTC. Translating it yields CASSKGLDEQYF.

V and J are TRBV5-1 and TRBJ1-5; D is unclear. The CDR3 has 14 amino acids. In germline, CDR1 is SGHRS, CDR2 YFSETQ. Trimming shortened V by 5 bases and J by 2 bases, and 11 bases separated the two germline ends. In nucleotides, the CDR3 is TGCGCCAGCAGTGTCTCGGTGGGCAATCAGCCCCAGCATTTT. Amino acid sequence: CASSVSVGNQPQHF.

The chain joins TRBV27 to TRBJ1-4; tentatively, D is TRBD1 (5 bases). With 6 bases removed from V and 5 bases from J, the gap between germline ends came to 16 bases. Germline CDR1 reads MNHEY; CDR2 reads SMNVEV (reference sequence). The length of the CDR3 is 15 residues. CDR3 region: CASRRTGGRNEKLFF. The CDR3 bases are TGTGCCAGCAGAAGAACAGGCGGGAGGAATGAAAAACTGTTTTTT. The entire variable domain, with the rest obtained from reference TRBV27 and TRBJ1-4, is as follows: EAQVTQNPRYLITVTGKKLTVTCSQNMNHEYMSWYRQDPGLGLRQIYYSMNVEVTDKGDVPEGYKVSRKEKRNFPLILESPSPNQTSLYFCASRRTGGRNEKLFFGSGTQLSVL.

The chain couples TRBV5-4 to TRBJ1-2; D is unclear. Germline lookup yields CDR1 SGHNT and CDR2 YYREEE (reference sequence). This CDR3 has 14 amino acids. Trimming removed 6 bases at V and 4 bases at J, with 16 bases between. This CDR3 is CASTHPGVSYGYTF. CDR3 DNA: TGTGCCAGCACCCATCCCGGGGTCTCCTATGGCTACACCTTC.

The chain has TRBV27 and TRBJ2-1, with TRBD2 matching 12 bases. The V and J ends lost 5 bases and 3 bases, in that order; junction bases with no gene match: 5. Germline CDR1 reads MNHEY; CDR2 reads SMNVEV (reference sequence). The CDR3 has 16 residues. CDR3 loop: CASSLLAGGRYNEQFF. The CDR3 DNA sequence: TGTGCCAGCAGTCTGCTAGCGGGGGGGCGCTACAATGAGCAGTTCTTC.

In its sample, this clone was seen a few times. The rearrangement uses TRBV4-1 and TRBJ2-5; a weak D match, TRBD2 (5 bases). With 1 base removed from V and 6 bases from J, the gap between germline ends came to 12 bases. Per germline, CDR1 MGHRA and CDR2 YSYEKL. The CDR3 totals 14 residues. This CDR3 reads CASSQVGLAQTQYF. Here the CDR3 DNA reads TGCGCCAGCAGCCAAGTTGGGCTAGCACAGACCCAGTACTTC.

This clone was observed a handful of times. The chain employs TRBV2 and TRBJ2-3, with TRBD2 matching 7 bases. Germline values: CDR1 SNHLY, CDR2 FYNNEI. J was trimmed by 0 bases and V by 1 base; bases with no gene match: 1. The CDR3 is made up of 15 amino acids. CDR3 DNA sequence: TGTGCCAGCAGTGAAGTGGGGGGGAGCACAGATACGCAGTATTTT. This codes for CASSEVGGSTDTQYF.

This clone has a single count. The chain has TRBV6-1 and TRBJ1-2, with TRBD1 matching over 9 bases. The CDR3 totals 13 residues. Germline trimming cut 1 base from V and 7 bases from J; bases unmatched to any gene: 1. CDR1 and CDR2 (germline): MNHNS, SASEGT. The CDR3 sequence: CASSEGTGVGYTF. The CDR3 DNA reads TGTGCCAGCAGTGAAGGGACAGGGGTTGGCTACACCTTC.